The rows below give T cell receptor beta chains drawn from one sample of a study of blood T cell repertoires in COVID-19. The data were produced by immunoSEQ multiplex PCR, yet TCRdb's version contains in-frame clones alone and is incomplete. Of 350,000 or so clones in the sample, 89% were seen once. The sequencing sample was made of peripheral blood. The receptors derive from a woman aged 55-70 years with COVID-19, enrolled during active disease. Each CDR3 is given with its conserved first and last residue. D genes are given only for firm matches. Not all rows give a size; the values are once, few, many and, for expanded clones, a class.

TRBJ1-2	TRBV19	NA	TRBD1	TGTGCCAGTAGTATACGCAGGGGGGTTGGTGGCTACACCTTC	CASSIRRGVGGYTF
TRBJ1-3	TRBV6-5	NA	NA	TGTGCCAGCAGTCGGGACTCTGGAAACACCATATATTTT	CASSRDSGNTIYF
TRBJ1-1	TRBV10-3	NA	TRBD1	TGTGCCATCAGTGAGGCCCGCGGCGGGACAGGGTTCTCAGGAACTTTCTTT	CAISEARGGTGFSGTFF
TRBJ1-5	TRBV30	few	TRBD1	TGTGCCTGGAGTCCAGGGGGCAATAGCAATCAGCCCCAGCATTTT	CAWSPGGNSNQPQHF
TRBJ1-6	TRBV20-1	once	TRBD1	TGCAGTGCTAGATCGACAGGGCTATTCCACTTT	CSARSTGLFHF
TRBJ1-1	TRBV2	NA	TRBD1	TGTGCCAGCAGTCCGGACAGGGCGATCATGAACACTGAAGCTTTCTTT	CASSPDRAIMNTEAFF
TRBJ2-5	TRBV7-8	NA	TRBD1	TGTGCCAGCAGCAAGGGACAGGGGGGGGACCAGTACTTC	CASSKGQGGDQYF
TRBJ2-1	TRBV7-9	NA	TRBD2	TGTGCCAGCAGCGACGCAGCTAGCGGGGGATTCAATGAGCAGTTCTTC	CASSDAASGGFNEQFF
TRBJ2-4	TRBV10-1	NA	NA	TGCGCCAGCAGAGAACCCAGGGCCAAAAACATTCAGTACTTC	CASREPRAKNIQYF
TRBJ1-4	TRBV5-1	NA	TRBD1	TGCGCCAGCAGCCCGACAGGGAGTAATGAAAAACTGTTTTTT	CASSPTGSNEKLFF
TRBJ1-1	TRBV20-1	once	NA	TGCAGTGCTCGGCCGGGGACTGAAGCTTTCTTT	CSARPGTEAFF
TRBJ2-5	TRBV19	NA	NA	TGTGCCAGTAGTATAGATGGCACAGGGACACAAGAGACCCAGTACTTC	CASSIDGTGTQETQYF
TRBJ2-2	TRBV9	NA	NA	TGTGCCAGCAGCGTCGGTCAAAGCCTGAACACCGGGGAGCTGTTTTTT	CASSVGQSLNTGELFF
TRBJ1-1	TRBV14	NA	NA	TGTGCCAGCAGCCAAGTATGGAACACTGAAGCTTTCTTT	CASSQVWNTEAFF
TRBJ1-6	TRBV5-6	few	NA	TGTGCCAGCAGCACCGACAGGTACCGGTCACCCCTCCACTTT	CASSTDRYRSPLHF
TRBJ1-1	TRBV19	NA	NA	TGTGCCAGTAGTATGTCAGGGTTCATGAACACTGAAGCTTTCTTT	CASSMSGFMNTEAFF
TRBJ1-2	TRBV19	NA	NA	TGTGCCAGTAGTTCGGGGTCAGCAGACTATGGCTACACCTTC	CASSSGSADYGYTF
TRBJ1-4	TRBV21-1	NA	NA	TGTGCCAGCAGCAAATTGCGGCAGGGGAGCGAAAAACTGTTTTTT	CASSKLRQGSEKLFF
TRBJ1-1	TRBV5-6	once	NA	TGTGCCAGCCAAAACGGGGGGAGGCACACTGAAGCTTTCTTT	CASQNGGRHTEAFF
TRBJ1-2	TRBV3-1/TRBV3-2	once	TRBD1	TGTGCCAGCAGCCGTTGGACAGGGGGCGACTATGGCTACACCTTC	CASSRWTGGDYGYTF
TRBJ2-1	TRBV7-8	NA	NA	TGTGCCAGCAGCTTAGCATGGGGGGATGAGCAGTTCTTC	CASSLAWGDEQFF
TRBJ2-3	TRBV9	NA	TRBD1	TGTGCCAGCAGCGTAGAAGACAGGGATATAGATACGCAGTATTTT	CASSVEDRDIDTQYF
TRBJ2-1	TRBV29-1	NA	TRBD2	TGCAGCGTTACCCGCAGCGGGGTCAATGAGCAGTTCTTC	CSVTRSGVNEQFF
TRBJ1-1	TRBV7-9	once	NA	TGTGCCAGCAGCTTTTGGGCAGGGTACGGGTACACTGAAGCTTTCTTT	CASSFWAGYGYTEAFF
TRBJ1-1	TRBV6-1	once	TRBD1	TGTGCCAGCAGTGAGGGACAGGTGCGGGCCTCGGAAGCTTTCTTT	CASSEGQVRASEAFF
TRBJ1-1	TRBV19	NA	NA	TGTGCCAGTAGTATGGGGGGGGCCCTGAACACTGAAGCTTTCTTT	CASSMGGALNTEAFF
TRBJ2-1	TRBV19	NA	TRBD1	TGTGCCAGTACCCCACCGGGACAGGGGTCGAATGAGCAGTTCTTC	CASTPPGQGSNEQFF
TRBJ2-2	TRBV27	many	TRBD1	TGTGCCAGTTATAAGCCAGGGGGCACCGGGGAGCTGTTTTTT	CASYKPGGTGELFF
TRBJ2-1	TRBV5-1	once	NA	TGCGCCAGCACCCAGGGGGGCGAATCCTACAATGAGCAGTTCTTC	CASTQGGESYNEQFF
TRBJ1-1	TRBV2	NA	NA	TGTGCCAGCACCATCGGGCAGGGCAACACTGAAGCTTTCTTT	CASTIGQGNTEAFF
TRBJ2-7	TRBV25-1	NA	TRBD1	TGTGCCAGCAGTCGGACAGGGGGGAACGAGCAGTACTTC	CASSRTGGNEQYF
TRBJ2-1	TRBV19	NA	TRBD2	TGTGCCAGTAGTCCTCAGGGAGCGGGGGATTTAAATGAGCAGTTCTTC	CASSPQGAGDLNEQFF
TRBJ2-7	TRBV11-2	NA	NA	TGTGCCAGCAGCGAAAACAGGGTGGCCTACGAGCAGTACTTC	CASSENRVAYEQYF
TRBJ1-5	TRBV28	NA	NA	TGTGCCAGCAGTTTACAGGGTCCTCTCAATCAGCCCCAGCATTTT	CASSLQGPLNQPQHF
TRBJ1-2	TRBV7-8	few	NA	TGTGCCAGCAGCTTAACGGGAGGGTATGGCTACACCTTC	CASSLTGGYGYTF
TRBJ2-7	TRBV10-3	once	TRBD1	TGTGCCATCAGGGCGGGACAGGGGAAAAATTCGGGCGACGAGCAGTACTTC	CAIRAGQGKNSGDEQYF
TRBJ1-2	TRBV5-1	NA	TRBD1	TGCGCCAGCAGCTTGGGACAGGGCTCCCATGGCTACACCTTC	CASSLGQGSHGYTF
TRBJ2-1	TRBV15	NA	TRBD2	TGTGCCACCAGCAGAGATAAGGCGGGGGGTCGCGTTGAGCAGTTCTTC	CATSRDKAGGRVEQFF
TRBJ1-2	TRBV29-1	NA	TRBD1	TGCAGCGTCGTTGAACAGGGGGTCGGTGGGGGCTACACCTTC	CSVVEQGVGGGYTF
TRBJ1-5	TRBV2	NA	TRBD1	TGTGCCAGCCATGGACAGGGCAATCAGCCCCAGCATTTT	CASHGQGNQPQHF